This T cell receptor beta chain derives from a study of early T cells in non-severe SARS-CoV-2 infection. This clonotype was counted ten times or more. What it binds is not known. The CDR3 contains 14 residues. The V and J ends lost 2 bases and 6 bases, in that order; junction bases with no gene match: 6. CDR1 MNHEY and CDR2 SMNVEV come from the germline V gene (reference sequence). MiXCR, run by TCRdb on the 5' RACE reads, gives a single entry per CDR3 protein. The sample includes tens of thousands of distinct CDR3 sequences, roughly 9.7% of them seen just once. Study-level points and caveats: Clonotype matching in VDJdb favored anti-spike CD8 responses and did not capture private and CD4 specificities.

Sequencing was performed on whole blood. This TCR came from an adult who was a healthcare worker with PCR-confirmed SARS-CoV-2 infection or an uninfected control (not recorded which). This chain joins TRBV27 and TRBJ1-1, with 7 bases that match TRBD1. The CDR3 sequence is CASSLGQGGSEAFF. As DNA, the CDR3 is TGTGCCAGCAGTTTAGGGCAGGGGGGATCTGAAGCTTTCTTT.